These 20 T cell receptor beta chains share one sample of origin, sequenced in a study of cytomegalovirus exposure and HLA in healthy donors listed by TCRdb under 2017. Library prep was done by the immunoSEQ multiplex PCR assay. For the multiplex PCR, a mixture combining 60 forward primers for TCR Vbeta segments and 13 reverse primers for TCR Jbeta segments was used. Entries here come from immuneACCESS through TCRdb and include only in-frame sequences with V and J called. Some clones fail to appear in such tables; in the studies checked, an unresolved V gene covers under half of the shortfall, and the cause of the remainder is unknown. Across this sample there are about 170,000 clones, with around four fifths seen only once. Of the sample, about 3.4% falls within the top ten clones. Sample: PBMCs. Receptors originate from a female donor in good health and CMV-seronegative.

Concerning this clone: This sample includes further DNA sequences coding for the same CDR3. This sequence joins TRBV30 and TRBJ1-5; D is possibly TRBD1 (6 bases). Germline V CDR1 and CDR2: GTSNPN, SVGIG (reference sequence). The CDR3 length is 14 residues. V was cut by 0 bases and J by 2 bases, with 8 bases left in between. As DNA, the CDR3 is TGTGCCTGGAGTGTACCAGGGGGCAATCAGCCCCAGCATTTT. It translates to CAWSVPGGNQPQHF.

This rearrangement joins TRBV29-1 to TRBJ1-1; unclear D gene. This CDR3 comprises 13 residues. V was pared by 3 bases and J by 0 bases, with 8 bases between. Germline-derived CDR1 and CDR2 are SQVTM and ANQGSEA. The CDR3 nucleotides read TGCAGCGTTGAGGGCAGGTTGAACACTGAAGCTTTCTTT. This codes for CSVEGRLNTEAFF.

This clone was seen only a few times. J is TRBJ2-4 and V is TRBV15; D not resolved. V dropped 1 base and J dropped 0 bases, with 16 bases sitting between them. The CDR3 has 18 amino acids. Germline V gives CDR1 LNHNV, CDR2 YYDKDF (reference sequence). The CDR3 bases are TGTGCCACCAGCAGAGGGGCAGTCGCCTCCGTAGCCAAAAACATTCAGTACTTC. It translates to CATSRGAVASVAKNIQYF.

J is TRBJ2-5 and V is TRBV28; 8 positions match TRBD1. The CDR3 totals 14 residues. Germline V gene data show CDR1 as MDHEN and CDR2 as SYDVKM. V lost 6 bases, J lost 4 bases, and 7 bases stayed unmatched. The CDR3 DNA reads TGTGCCAGCAGGGTCCAGGGGGCGAGAGAGACCCAGTACTTC. Protein sequence: CASRVQGARETQYF. Full variable domain (outside the CDR3, taken from reference TRBV28 and TRBJ2-5): DVKVTQSSRYLVKRTGEKVFLECVQDMDHENMFWYRQDPGLGLRLIYFSYDVKMKEKGDIPEGYSVSREKKERFSLILESASTNQTSMYLCASRVQGARETQYFGPGTRLLVL.

The V gene is TRBV11-2, the J gene TRBJ2-7, with 10 bases fitting TRBD2. CDR1 SGHAT and CDR2 FQNNGV come from the germline V gene. The CDR3 has 16 residues. Losses at the gene ends were 1 base for V and 3 bases for J; bases not matched to a gene: 6. As DNA, the CDR3 is TGTGCCAGCAGCTTAGTGTCTAGCGGGAGAGTCTACGAGCAGTACTTC. This codes for CASSLVSSGRVYEQYF.

This clone was seen once. This chain uses TRBV11-2 with TRBJ1-6; D might be TRBD1 (6 bases). The germline V gene encodes CDR1 SGHAT and CDR2 FQNNGV. There are 15 residues in the CDR3. V was pared by 5 bases and J by 6 bases, with 14 bases between. The CDR3 loop is CASSATGLSNSPLHF. CDR3 in DNA: TGTGCCAGCAGCGCAACAGGGTTATCTAATTCACCCCTCCACTTT.

This clone has just one count. The chain couples TRBV7-2 to TRBJ2-5; TRBD2 matches at 13 bases. Germline-derived CDR1 and CDR2 are SGHTA and FQGNSA. V lost 5 bases to trimming and J lost 4 bases; unmatched junction nucleotides: 4. The CDR3 is 15 amino acids. CDR3 protein: CASSRLAGGRETQYF. The CDR3 DNA reads TGTGCCAGCAGCCGACTAGCGGGGGGAAGAGAGACCCAGTACTTC. The whole variable domain, remainder taken from reference TRBV7-2 and TRBJ2-5, is GAGVSQSPSNKVTEKGKDVELRCDPISGHTALYWYRQSLGQGLEFLIYFQGNSAPDKSGLPSDRFSAERTGGSVSTLTIQRTQQEDSAVYLCASSRLAGGRETQYFGPGTRLLVL.

V usage is TRBV10-3 and J usage is TRBJ2-3, with a weak D call TRBD2 (5 bases). Trimming took 4 bases from V and 1 from J, leaving 12 bases between them. The germline CDR1 and CDR2 sequences are ENHRY and SYGVKD. The CDR3 is 15 amino acids. CDR3 sequence reads: CAISAERVGTDTQYF. As DNA, the CDR3 is TGTGCCATCAGTGCGGAGAGGGTCGGCACAGATACGCAGTATTTT.

The gene calls are TRBV29-1 and TRBJ1-2; D not resolved. Trimming took off 1 base at V and 4 bases at J, with 10 bases between the two ends. The V gene's germline CDR1 is SQVTM and CDR2 ANQGSEA. CDR3 length: 13 residues. The CDR3 loop reads CSVEGGERYGYTF. CDR3 coding DNA: TGCAGCGTTGAAGGAGGAGAGCGCTATGGCTACACCTTC.

This clone has only one observation. The J gene is TRBJ2-2, the V gene TRBV5-3; 7 nucleotides agree with TRBD1. TRBV5-3 belongs to the ORF category, with a function that is uncertain. Trimming at V came to 8 bases and at J to 6 bases, leaving 13 bases not matched to a gene. This CDR3 region has 15 residues. For the CDR3, the DNA is TGTGCCAGCAGCGCTACCCGACAGGGCTCCGGGGAGCTGTTTTTT. This encodes CASSATRQGSGELFF.

As regards this clone: The sample carries other DNA sequences with the same CDR3. The chain combines TRBV6-5 with TRBJ1-4, with 7 bases aligning to TRBD1. Germline values: CDR1 MNHEY, CDR2 SVGAGI. The CDR3 is 15 amino acids. With 4 bases clipped from V and 5 bases from J, the junction kept 7 bases outside the gene matches. The DNA of the CDR3 is TGTGCCAGCAGTTTACGACAGGGAAGAAATGAAAAACTGTTTTTT. Protein product: CASSLRQGRNEKLFF.

The J gene is TRBJ1-2, the V gene TRBV2, with a possible D match to TRBD1 (6 bases). Germline loops: CDR1 SNHLY, CDR2 FYNNEI. V was clipped by 5 bases and J by 2 bases, with 15 bases between them. The CDR3 totals 15 residues. The CDR3 DNA follows: TGTGCCAGCAGTTACGATTCCGGGACAAACTATGGCTACACCTTC. This gives the protein CASSYDSGTNYGYTF.

The chain has TRBV18 and TRBJ1-2; tentatively, D is TRBD1 (6 bases). Trimming pared 3 bases from V and 5 bases from J, leaving 10 bases between. The CDR3 consists of 13 residues. The germline V gene has CDR1 KGHSH and CDR2 LQKENI. The chain's CDR3 is CASSPGQNYGYTF. CDR3 bases: TGTGCCAGCTCACCCGGACAGAATTATGGCTACACCTTC.

The V gene is TRBV11-2, the J gene TRBJ1-1, with D uncertain. Germline V gene lookup returns CDR1 SGHAT and CDR2 FQNNGV. Trimming pared 8 bases from V and 0 bases from J, leaving 13 bases between. This CDR3 spans 14 amino acids. The CDR3 reads CASRTASVNTEAFF. CDR3 sequence (DNA): TGTGCCAGCCGCACAGCCTCAGTGAACACTGAAGCTTTCTTT.

This chain uses TRBV5-1 with TRBJ2-7; 11 nucleotides align to TRBD2. The junction had 3 bases not matched to a gene; V was cut back by 4 bases and J by 3 bases. Germline lookup yields CDR1 SGHRS and CDR2 YFSETQ. The CDR3 is made up of 14 amino acids. The CDR3 sequence: CASSTGTSGYEQYF. The CDR3 nucleotides read TGCGCCAGCAGCACCGGGACTAGCGGCTACGAGCAGTACTTC.

This clone was observed a single time. The chain has TRBV19 and TRBJ2-5, with 7 nucleotides matching TRBD2. CDR3 length equals 13 residues. CDR1 LNHDA and CDR2 SQIVND come from the germline V gene (reference sequence). V was pared by 3 bases and J by 4 bases, with 2 bases of the junction left unmatched. In nucleotides, the CDR3 is TGTGCCAGTAGTATCGGGGGGTTAGAGACCCAGTACTTC. Residues: CASSIGGLETQYF.

This sequence joins TRBV7-6 and TRBJ1-1; 9 nucleotides line up with TRBD1. Germline V gene lookup returns CDR1 SGHVS and CDR2 FNYEAQ. CDR3 length: 16 amino acids. The V and J ends lost 3 bases and 5 bases, in that order; junction bases with no gene match: 10. In DNA, the CDR3 is TGTGCCAGCAGCTTTGACAGGGGGGGCGGAGGGACTGAAGCTTTCTTT. It encodes CASSFDRGGGGTEAFF.

This CDR3 reads CSGQNNSPLHF. In DNA, the CDR3 is TGCAGTGGTCAGAATAATTCACCCCTCCACTTT. V gene TRBV20-1 combines with J gene TRBJ1-6; D gene ambiguous. Looked up from germline, CDR1 is DFQATT and CDR2 is SNEGSKA (reference sequence). The CDR3 length is 11 residues. V shed 7 bases and J shed 5 bases, with 6 bases lying between them.

In this sample, this clone turned up once. The rearrangement uses TRBV5-4 and TRBJ2-5; maybe TRBD2 (6 bases). CDR1 is SGHNT and CDR2 is YYREEE in the germline V gene (reference sequence). V dropped 1 base and J dropped 2 bases, with 12 bases sitting between them. The CDR3 has 15 residues. CDR3 region: CASSLTAAGQETQYF. CDR3 nucleotide sequence: TGTGCCAGCAGCTTGACAGCGGCGGGGCAAGAGACCCAGTACTTC.

This chain connects TRBV9 to TRBJ2-7; tentatively, D is TRBD2 (6 bases). Looked up from germline, CDR1 is SGDLS and CDR2 is YYNGEE. The V and J ends lost 3 bases and 3 bases respectively, with 16 bases between them. The CDR3 runs 15 residues. As DNA, the CDR3 is TGTGCCAGCAGCGCAGAGGCTAGCGCTTACTACGAGCAGTACTTC. It encodes CASSAEASAYYEQYF.